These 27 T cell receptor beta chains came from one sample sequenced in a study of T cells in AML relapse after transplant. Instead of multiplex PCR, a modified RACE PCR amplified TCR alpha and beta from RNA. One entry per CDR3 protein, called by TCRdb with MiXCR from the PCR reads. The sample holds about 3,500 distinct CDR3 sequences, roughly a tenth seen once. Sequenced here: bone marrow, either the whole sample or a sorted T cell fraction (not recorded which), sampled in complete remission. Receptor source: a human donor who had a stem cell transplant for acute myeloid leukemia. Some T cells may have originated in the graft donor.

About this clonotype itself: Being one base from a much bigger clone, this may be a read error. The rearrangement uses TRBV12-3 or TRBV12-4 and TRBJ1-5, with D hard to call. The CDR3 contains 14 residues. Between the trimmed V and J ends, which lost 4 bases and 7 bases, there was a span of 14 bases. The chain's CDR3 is CASSSLRGRQPQHF. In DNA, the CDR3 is TGTGCCAGCAGTTCTTTACGGGGAAGGCAGCCCCAGCATTTT.

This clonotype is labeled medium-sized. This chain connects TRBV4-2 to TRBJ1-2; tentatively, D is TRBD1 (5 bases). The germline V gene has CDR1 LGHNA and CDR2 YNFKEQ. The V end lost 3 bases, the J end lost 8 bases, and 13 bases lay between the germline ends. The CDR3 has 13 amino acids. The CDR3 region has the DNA TGTGCCAGCAGCCAGCCTCCCAGGGAGGGCTACACCTTC. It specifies CASSQPPREGYTF.

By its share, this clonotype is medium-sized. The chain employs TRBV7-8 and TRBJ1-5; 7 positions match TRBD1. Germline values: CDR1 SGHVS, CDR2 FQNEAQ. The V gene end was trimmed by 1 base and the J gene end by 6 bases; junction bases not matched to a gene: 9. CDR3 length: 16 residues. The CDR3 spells CASSLVGRGSFQPQHF. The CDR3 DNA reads TGTGCCAGCAGCTTAGTAGGCAGGGGGAGTTTTCAGCCCCAGCATTTT.

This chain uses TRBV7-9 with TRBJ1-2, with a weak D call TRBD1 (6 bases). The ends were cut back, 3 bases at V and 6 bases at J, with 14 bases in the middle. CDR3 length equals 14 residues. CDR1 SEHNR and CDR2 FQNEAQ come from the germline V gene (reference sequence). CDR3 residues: CASSFRGPGDGYTF. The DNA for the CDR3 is TGTGCCAGCAGCTTTCGTGGCCCAGGGGATGGCTACACCTTC.

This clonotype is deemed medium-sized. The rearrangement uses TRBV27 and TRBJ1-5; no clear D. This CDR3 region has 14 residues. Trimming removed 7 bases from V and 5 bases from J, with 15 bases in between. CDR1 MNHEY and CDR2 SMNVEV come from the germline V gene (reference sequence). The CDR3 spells CASTSNIGYQPQHF. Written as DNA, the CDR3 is TGTGCCAGCACATCTAATATTGGGTATCAGCCCCAGCATTTT.

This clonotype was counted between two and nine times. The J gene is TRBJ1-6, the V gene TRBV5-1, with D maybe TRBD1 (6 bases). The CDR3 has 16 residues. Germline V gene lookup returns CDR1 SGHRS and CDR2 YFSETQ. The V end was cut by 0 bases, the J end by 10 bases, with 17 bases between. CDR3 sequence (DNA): TGCGCCAGCAGCTTGGCCGGCAGCGGAGGGGGGTCACCCCTCCACTTT. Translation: CASSLAGSGGGSPLHF.

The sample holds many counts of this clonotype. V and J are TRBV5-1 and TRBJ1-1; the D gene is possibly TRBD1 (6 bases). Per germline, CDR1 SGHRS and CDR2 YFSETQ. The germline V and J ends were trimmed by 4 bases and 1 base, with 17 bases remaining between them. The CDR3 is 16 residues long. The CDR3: CASSPGQLGRNTEAFF. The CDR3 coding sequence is TGCGCCAGCAGCCCAGGACAGCTCGGTCGGAACACTGAAGCTTTCTTT.

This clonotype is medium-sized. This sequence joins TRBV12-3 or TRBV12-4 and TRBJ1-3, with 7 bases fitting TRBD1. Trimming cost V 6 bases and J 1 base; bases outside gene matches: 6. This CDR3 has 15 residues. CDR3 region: CASSQDRRSGNTIYF. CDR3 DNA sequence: TGTGCCAGCAGCCAGGACAGGAGATCTGGAAACACCATATATTTT.

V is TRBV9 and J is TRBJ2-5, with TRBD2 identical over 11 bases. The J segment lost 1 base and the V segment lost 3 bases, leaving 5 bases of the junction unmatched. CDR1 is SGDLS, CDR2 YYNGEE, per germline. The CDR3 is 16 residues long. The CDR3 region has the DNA TGTGCCAGCAGCGCTACTAGCGGGGGAGGCCAAGAGACCCAGTACTTC. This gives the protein CASSATSGGGQETQYF.

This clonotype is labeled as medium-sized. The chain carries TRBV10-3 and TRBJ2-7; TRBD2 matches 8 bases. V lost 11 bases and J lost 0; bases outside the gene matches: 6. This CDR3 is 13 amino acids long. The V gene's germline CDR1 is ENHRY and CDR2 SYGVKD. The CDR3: CASRGGSSYEQYF. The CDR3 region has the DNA TGTGCCTCCCGGGGGGGCAGCTCCTACGAGCAGTACTTC.

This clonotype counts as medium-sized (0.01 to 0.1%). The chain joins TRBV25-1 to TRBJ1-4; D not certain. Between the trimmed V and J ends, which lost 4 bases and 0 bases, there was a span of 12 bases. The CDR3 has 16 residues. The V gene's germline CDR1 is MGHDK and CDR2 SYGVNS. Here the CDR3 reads CASSAVTVATNEKLFF. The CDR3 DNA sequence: TGTGCCAGCAGTGCTGTCACGGTTGCAACTAATGAAAAACTGTTTTTT.

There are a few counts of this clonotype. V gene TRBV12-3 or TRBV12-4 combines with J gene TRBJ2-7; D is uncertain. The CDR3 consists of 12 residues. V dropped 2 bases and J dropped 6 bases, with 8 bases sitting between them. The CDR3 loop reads CASSLWGREQYF. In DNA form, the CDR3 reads TGTGCCAGCAGTTTATGGGGTCGCGAGCAGTACTTC.

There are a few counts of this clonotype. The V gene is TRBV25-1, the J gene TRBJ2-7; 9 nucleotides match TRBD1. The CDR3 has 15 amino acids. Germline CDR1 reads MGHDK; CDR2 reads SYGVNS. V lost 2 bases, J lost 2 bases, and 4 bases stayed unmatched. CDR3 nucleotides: TGTGCCAGCAGTGAACGTGGGACAGGGACCTACGAGCAGTACTTC. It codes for CASSERGTGTYEQYF.

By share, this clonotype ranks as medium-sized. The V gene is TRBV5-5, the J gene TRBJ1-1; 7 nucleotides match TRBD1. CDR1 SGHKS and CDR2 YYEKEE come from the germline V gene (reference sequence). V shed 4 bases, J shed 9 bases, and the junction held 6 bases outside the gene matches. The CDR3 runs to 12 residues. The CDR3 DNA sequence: TGTGCCAGCAGCCCCGGGACAGACAAAGCTTTCTTT. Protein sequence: CASSPGTDKAFF.

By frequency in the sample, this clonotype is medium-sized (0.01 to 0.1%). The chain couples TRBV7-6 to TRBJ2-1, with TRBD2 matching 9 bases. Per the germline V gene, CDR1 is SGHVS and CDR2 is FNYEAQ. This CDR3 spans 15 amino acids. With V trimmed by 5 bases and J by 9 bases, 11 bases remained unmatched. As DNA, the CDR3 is TGTGCCAGCAGCCTTAGCGGGGGTCTGGTTCCTGAGCAGTTCTTC. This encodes CASSLSGGLVPEQFF.

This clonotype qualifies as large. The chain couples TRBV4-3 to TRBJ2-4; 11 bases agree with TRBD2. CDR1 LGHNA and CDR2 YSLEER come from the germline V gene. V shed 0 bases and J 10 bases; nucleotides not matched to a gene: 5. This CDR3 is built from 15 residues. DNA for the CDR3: TGCGCCAGCAGCCAAGAGATAGCGGGGGGGTGGATTCAGTACTTC. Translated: CASSQEIAGGWIQYF.

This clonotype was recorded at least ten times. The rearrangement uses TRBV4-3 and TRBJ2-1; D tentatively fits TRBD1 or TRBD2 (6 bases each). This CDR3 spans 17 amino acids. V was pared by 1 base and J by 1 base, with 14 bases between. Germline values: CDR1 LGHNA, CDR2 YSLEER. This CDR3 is CASSQVDGGASYNEQFF. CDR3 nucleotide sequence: TGCGCCAGCAGCCAAGTCGACGGGGGCGCGTCCTACAATGAGCAGTTCTTC.

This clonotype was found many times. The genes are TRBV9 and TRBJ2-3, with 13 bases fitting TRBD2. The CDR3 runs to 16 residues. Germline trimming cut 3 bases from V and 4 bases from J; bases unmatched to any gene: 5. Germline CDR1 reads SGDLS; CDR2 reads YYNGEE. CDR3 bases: TGTGCCAGCAGCGAACTAGCGGGGGGGCGATCAGATACGCAGTATTTT. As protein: CASSELAGGRSDTQYF. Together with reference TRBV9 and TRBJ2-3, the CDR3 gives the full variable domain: DSGVTQTPKHLITATGQRVTLRCSPRSGDLSVYWYQQSLDQGLQFLIQYYNGEERAKGNILERFSAQQFPDLHSELNLSSLELGDSALYFCASSELAGGRSDTQYFGPGTRLTVL.

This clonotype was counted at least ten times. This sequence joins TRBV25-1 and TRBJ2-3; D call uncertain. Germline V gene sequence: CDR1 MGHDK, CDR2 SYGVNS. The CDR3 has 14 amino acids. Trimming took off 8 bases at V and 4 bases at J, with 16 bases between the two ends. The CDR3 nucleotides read TGTGCCAGCGGCATGGCAGGCAGACCAGATACGCAGTATTTT. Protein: CASGMAGRPDTQYF. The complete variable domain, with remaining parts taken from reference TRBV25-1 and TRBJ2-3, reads EADIYQTPRYLVIGTGKKITLECSQTMGHDKMYWYQQDPGMELHLIHYSYGVNSTEKGDLSSESTVSRIRTEHFPLTLESARPSHTSQYLCASGMAGRPDTQYFGPGTRLTVL.

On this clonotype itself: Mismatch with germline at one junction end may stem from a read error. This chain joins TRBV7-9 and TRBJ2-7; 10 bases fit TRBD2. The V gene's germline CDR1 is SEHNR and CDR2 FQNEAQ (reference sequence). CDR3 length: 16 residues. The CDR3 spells CTSSLVSGGPSYEQYF. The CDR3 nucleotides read TGTACCAGCAGCTTAGTTAGCGGGGGGCCTTCCTACGAGCAGTACTTC.

The CDR3 spells CASSPRRGLADTDTQYF. The CDR3, as DNA: TGTGCCAGCAGCCCTAGACGGGGACTAGCGGACACAGATACGCAGTATTTT. The chain joins TRBV7-2 to TRBJ2-3; 11 bases align to TRBD2. Germline lookup yields CDR1 SGHTA and CDR2 FQGNSA. Trimming at V came to 5 bases and at J to 2 bases, leaving 9 bases not matched to a gene. The length of the CDR3 is 17 residues. The full variable domain, rest sourced from reference TRBV7-2 and TRBJ2-3, is GAGVSQSPSNKVTEKGKDVELRCDPISGHTALYWYRQSLGQGLEFLIYFQGNSAPDKSGLPSDRFSAERTGGSVSTLTIQRTQQEDSAVYLCASSPRRGLADTDTQYFGPGTRLTVL.

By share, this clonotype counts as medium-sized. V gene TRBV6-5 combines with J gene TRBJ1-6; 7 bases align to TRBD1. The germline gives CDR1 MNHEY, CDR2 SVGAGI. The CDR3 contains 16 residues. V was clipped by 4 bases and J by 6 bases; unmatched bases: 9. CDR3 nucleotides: TGTGCCAGCAGTTTCGTCTTCAGGGGGAGTAATTCACCCCTCCACTTT. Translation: CASSFVFRGSNSPLHF.

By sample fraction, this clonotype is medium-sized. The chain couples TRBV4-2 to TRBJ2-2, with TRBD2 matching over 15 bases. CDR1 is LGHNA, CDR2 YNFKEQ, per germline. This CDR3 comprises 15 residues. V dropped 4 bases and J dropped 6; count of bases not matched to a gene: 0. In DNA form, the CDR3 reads TGTGCCAGCAGCCGGACTAGCGGGGGGGCCGGGGAGCTGTTTTTT. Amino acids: CASSRTSGGAGELFF.

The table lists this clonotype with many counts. For the CDR3, the DNA is TGTGCCAGCAGTTCAGTGGCCGCCAAAAACATTCAGTACTTC. Protein sequence: CASSSVAAKNIQYF. This sequence joins TRBV11-2 and TRBJ2-4; D gene unclear. The V end was cut by 6 bases, the J end by 1 base, with 10 bases between. The CDR3 runs to 14 residues. Germline CDR1 reads SGHAT; CDR2 reads FQNNGV.

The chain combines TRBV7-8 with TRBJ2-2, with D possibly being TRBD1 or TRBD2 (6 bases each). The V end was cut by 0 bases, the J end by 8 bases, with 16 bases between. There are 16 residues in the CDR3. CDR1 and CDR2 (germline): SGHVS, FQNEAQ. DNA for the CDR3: TGTGCCAGCAGCTTAGCCGTACGGGGGCCTGGGGGGGAGCTGTTTTTT. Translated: CASSLAVRGPGGELFF. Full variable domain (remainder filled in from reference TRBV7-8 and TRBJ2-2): GAGVSQSPRYKVAKRGQDVALRCDPISGHVSLFWYQQALGQGPEFLTYFQNEAQLDKSGLPSDRFFAERPEGSVSTLKIQRTQQEDSAVYLCASSLAVRGPGGELFFGEGSRLTVL.

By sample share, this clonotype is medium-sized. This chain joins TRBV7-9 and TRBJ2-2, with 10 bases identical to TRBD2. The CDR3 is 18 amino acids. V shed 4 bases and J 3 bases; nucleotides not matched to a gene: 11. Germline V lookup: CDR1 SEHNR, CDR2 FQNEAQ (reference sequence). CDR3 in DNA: TGTGCCAGCAGCTCCACATATAGCGGGGGGCCGGACACCGGGGAGCTGTTTTTT. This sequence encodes CASSSTYSGGPDTGELFF.

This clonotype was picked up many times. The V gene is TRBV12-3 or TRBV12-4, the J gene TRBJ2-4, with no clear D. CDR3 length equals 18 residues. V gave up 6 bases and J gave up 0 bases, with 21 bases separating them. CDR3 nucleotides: TGTGCCAGCAGGGATTCCTTAGACGCCGGTCTAGCCAAAAACATTCAGTACTTC. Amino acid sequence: CASRDSLDAGLAKNIQYF.